This record looks at one T cell receptor beta chain sequence and its context. What it binds is not known. The entry originates in a study of blood T cells in healthy people across ages. Study-wide findings and caveats: The recorded TCR beta diversity per million T cells decreased in a roughly linear manner with age. Unknown CMV status may confound age-related changes in expanded clones.

Germline V gene sequence: CDR1 SGHRS, CDR2 YFSETQ. Germline trimming cut 3 bases from V and 4 bases from J; bases unmatched to any gene: 6. The CDR3 has 15 residues. For the second PCR, which ran for about 6 to 12 cycles, a sample-barcoded 5' primer and a J-beta primer mix were used. Using its own MiXCR run on the 5' RACE reads, TCRdb lists one record per CDR3 protein. The profile shows 800,000 to 950,000 distinct CDR3 sequences, roughly 29% of them singletons. The sample was also linked to a second study, of T cells of mothers and their children. That source adds: Nine systemically healthy Caucasian donors: three mothers, six children.

The clonotype comes from a woman in her thirties or forties in good health. The specimen sequenced was blood. The chain has TRBV5-1 and TRBJ1-3; 8 positions match TRBD1. This chain's CDR3 is CASSSGGAEGNTIYF. The CDR3 DNA sequence: TGCGCCAGCAGCTCAGGGGGCGCGGAGGGAAACACCATATATTTT.